The 27 T cell receptor beta chains below come from one sample, sequenced in a study of cytomegalovirus exposure and HLA in healthy donors. PCR amplification relied on 60 Vbeta primers (plus 13 Jbeta primers). Assay used: immunoSEQ multiplex PCR; TCRdb lists only in-frame clones, some missing. The sample has about 120,000 clones; 75% are singletons. The sequenced sample consisted of PBMCs. These receptors all come from a woman between 18 and 29 years old in good health and CMV-seronegative.

This clone has only a few counts. The chain couples TRBV19 to TRBJ2-5; D is possibly TRBD2 (6 bases). V was clipped by 3 bases and J by 6 bases, with 11 bases between them. Germline lookup yields CDR1 LNHDA and CDR2 SQIVND (reference sequence). The CDR3 spans 13 residues. The CDR3 here is CASSINGGQTQYF. CDR3 bases: TGTGCCAGTAGTATTAACGGGGGACAGACCCAGTACTTC.

A few counts support this clone. The chain couples TRBV2 to TRBJ2-6, with no clear D. CDR3 length: 15 amino acids. Germline V CDR1 and CDR2: SNHLY, FYNNEI. Trimming shortened V by 7 bases and J by 1 base, and 11 bases separated the two germline ends. CDR3 in amino acids: CASKEELSGANVLTF. CDR3 DNA: TGTGCCAGCAAAGAAGAGTTGTCTGGGGCCAACGTCCTGACTTTC.

V usage is TRBV6-5 and J usage is TRBJ1-5; TRBD1 is a possible D gene (5 bases). The V gene's germline CDR1 is MNHEY and CDR2 SVGAGI. The CDR3 totals 14 residues. V lost 6 bases and J 5 bases, leaving 14 bases between the germline ends. The CDR3 region is CASSPSGPHQPQHF. In DNA form, the CDR3 reads TGTGCCAGCAGCCCCTCAGGGCCTCATCAGCCCCAGCATTTT.

The chain uses TRBV5-6 and TRBJ2-1, with D perhaps matching TRBD2 (5 bases). This CDR3 spans 12 amino acids. CDR1 and CDR2 (germline): SGHDT, YYEEEE. The V end was cut by 1 base, the J end by 7 bases, with 6 bases between. CDR3 DNA: TGTGCCAGCAGCTTGACGGGGAATGAGCAGTTCTTC. This translates into CASSLTGNEQFF.

The chain uses TRBV10-2 and TRBJ1-1; the D is unclear. V lost 2 bases, J lost 4 bases, and 14 bases lay in between. Germline lookup yields CDR1 WSHSY and CDR2 SAAADI. The CDR3 consists of 15 residues. The CDR3 DNA reads TGCGCCAGCAGTGAGAATACGGGTTTGGGCACTGAAGCTTTCTTT. As protein: CASSENTGLGTEAFF.

The chain employs TRBV27 and TRBJ2-1; TRBD2 matches at 7 bases. The CDR3 runs to 16 residues. The trim removed 2 bases at V and 8 bases at J, leaving 12 bases unmatched. Germline lookup yields CDR1 MNHEY and CDR2 SMNVEV (reference sequence). In DNA, the CDR3 is TGTGCCAGCAGTTTAGGGCCCTCTGGACTAGAAGATGAGCAGTTCTTC. This codes for CASSLGPSGLEDEQFF.

The J gene is TRBJ2-7, the V gene TRBV5-1; 8 bases are a match to TRBD1. Losses at the gene ends were 4 bases for V and 6 bases for J; bases not matched to a gene: 9. The germline V gene has CDR1 SGHRS and CDR2 YFSETQ. The CDR3 sequence is 14 residues long. In DNA, the CDR3 is TGCGCCAGCAGCCCGACAGGGGATTCGTCCGAGCAGTACTTC. Translation gives CASSPTGDSSEQYF. The full variable domain, with the rest looked up from reference TRBV5-1 and TRBJ2-7, is KAGVTQTPRYLIKTRGQQVTLSCSPISGHRSVSWYQQTPGQGLQFLFEYFSETQRNKGNFPGRFSGRQFSNSRSEMNVSTLELGDSALYLCASSPTGDSSEQYFGPGTRLTVT.

The chain employs TRBV5-1 and TRBJ1-4, with D perhaps TRBD1 (5 bases). The CDR3 runs 15 residues. The V gene's germline CDR1 is SGHRS and CDR2 YFSETQ. Trimming shortened V by 5 bases and J by 4 bases, and 15 bases separated the two germline ends. CDR3 in DNA: TGCGCCAGCAGACCCACGGGGGTGGGTAATGAAAAACTGTTTTTT. This codes for CASRPTGVGNEKLFF.

The chain couples TRBV4-2 to TRBJ2-5; TRBD2 matches at 13 bases. Germline V gene lookup returns CDR1 LGHNA and CDR2 YNFKEQ. The ends lost 2 bases at V and 4 bases at J; junction bases unmatched: 16. CDR3 length equals 20 residues. CDR3 in DNA: TGTGCCAGCAGCCAACTATCCGGAGTCACTAGCGGGGGGGCCTTAGAGACCCAGTACTTC. Translation gives CASSQLSGVTSGGALETQYF.

The rearrangement links TRBV2 to TRBJ1-4; D is undetermined. CDR3 length: 14 residues. Germline V lookup: CDR1 SNHLY, CDR2 FYNNEI. With 5 bases removed from V and 8 bases from J, the gap between germline ends came to 15 bases. CDR3 DNA: TGTGCCAGCAGTCGCACAGTGCCCCAGGAAAAACTGTTTTTT. It is translated as CASSRTVPQEKLFF.

The chain recombines TRBV11-2 with TRBJ1-1; 9 bases fit TRBD1. V shed 2 bases and J 7 bases; nucleotides not matched to a gene: 11. CDR1 SGHAT and CDR2 FQNNGV come from the germline V gene. The length of the CDR3 is 16 residues. Here the CDR3 reads CASSLTTQGAGGEAFF. Here the CDR3 DNA reads TGTGCCAGCAGCTTAACGACACAGGGGGCGGGTGGTGAAGCTTTCTTT.

The rearrangement uses TRBV28 and TRBJ1-2, with D unresolved. The V gene lost 3 bases and the J gene lost 4 bases, with 9 bases spanning the gap. Germline values: CDR1 MDHEN, CDR2 SYDVKM. This CDR3 is 13 amino acids long. CDR3 nucleotides: TGTGCCAGCAGTTTCGTACAGACCTATGGCTACACCTTC. The encoded protein is CASSFVQTYGYTF.

This rearrangement joins TRBV28 to TRBJ1-1, with 7 positions matching TRBD1. Trimming cost V 2 bases and J 6 bases; bases outside gene matches: 3. Germline lookup yields CDR1 MDHEN and CDR2 SYDVKM. The CDR3 has 13 residues. The CDR3 DNA is TGTGCCAGCAGTTTAAGGCAGGGGGCTGAAGCTTTCTTT. It is translated as CASSLRQGAEAFF.

The rearrangement links TRBV5-1 to TRBJ1-4; 7 bases map to TRBD1. The V and J ends lost 3 bases and 7 bases, in that order; junction bases with no gene match: 12. CDR3 length equals 16 residues. Germline V CDR1 and CDR2: SGHRS, YFSETQ. CDR3 nucleotides: TGCGCCAGCAGCTATTACGGACAGGCTGGGGGTGAAAAACTGTTTTTT. Its protein is CASSYYGQAGGEKLFF.

The genes are TRBV30 and TRBJ1-2; 7 bases agree with TRBD1. The ends lost 8 bases at V and 4 bases at J; junction bases unmatched: 10. This CDR3 contains 13 residues. Germline V gene lookup returns CDR1 GTSNPN and CDR2 SVGIG (reference sequence). The CDR3 protein is CAQKQQGTYGYTF. The CDR3 nucleotides are TGTGCCCAAAAGCAACAGGGGACCTATGGCTACACCTTC.

The chain uses TRBV28 and TRBJ2-5; possibly TRBD2 for D (5 bases). Trimming pared 5 bases from V and 10 bases from J, leaving 17 bases between. This CDR3 comprises 13 residues. Germline assignment: CDR1 MDHEN and CDR2 SYDVKM. The chain's CDR3 is CASSPSGGVFQYF. CDR3 in DNA: TGTGCCAGCAGTCCCTCCGGAGGTGTATTCCAGTACTTC.

This chain joins TRBV30 and TRBJ2-2; 9 bases align to TRBD1. The CDR3 consists of 16 residues. Germline V gene lookup returns CDR1 GTSNPN and CDR2 SVGIG (reference sequence). J gave up 3 bases and V 2 bases, and 7 bases lay outside the gene matches. The DNA of the CDR3 is TGTGCCTGGAGTCCCTACAGGGGGCGGGACACCGGGGAGCTGTTTTTT. Amino acids: CAWSPYRGRDTGELFF.

The rearrangement links TRBV29-1 to TRBJ2-2; TRBD1 matches 8 bases. Germline V CDR1 and CDR2: SQVTM, ANQGSEA. Trimming took 4 bases from V and 0 from J; bases not matched to a gene: 1. The CDR3 length is 14 residues. CDR3 sequence: CSVGDRTNTGELFF. The DNA of the CDR3 is TGCAGCGTTGGGGACAGGACGAACACCGGGGAGCTGTTTTTT.

This clone was seen only a few times. This sequence joins TRBV4-1 and TRBJ1-2; unclear D gene. The CDR3 contains 16 residues. Trimming removed 1 base at V and 5 bases at J, with 17 bases between. Germline CDR1 is MGHRA and CDR2 is YSYEKL. The CDR3 nucleotides read TGCGCCAGCAGCCAAGTAACAGCACGTCGAAATTATGGCTACACCTTC. It yields the protein CASSQVTARRNYGYTF.

The chain recombines TRBV11-2 with TRBJ2-1; D uncertain. The V end was cut by 1 base, the J end by 2 bases, with 15 bases between. The CDR3 runs 17 residues. Germline CDR1 is SGHAT and CDR2 is FQNNGV. This chain's CDR3 is CASSLVVRSNTYNEQFF. The CDR3 nucleotides read TGTGCCAGCAGCTTAGTCGTAAGGAGCAATACCTACAATGAGCAGTTCTTC. Drawing the rest from reference TRBV11-2 and TRBJ2-1, the complete variable domain is EAGVAQSPRYKIIEKRQSVAFWCNPISGHATLYWYQQILGQGPKLLIQFQNNGVVDDSQLPKDRFSAERLKGVDSTLKIQPAKLEDSAVYLCASSLVVRSNTYNEQFFGPGTRLTVL.

The chain employs TRBV5-1 and TRBJ1-1; 8 bases agree with TRBD1. The CDR3 consists of 16 residues. With 0 bases clipped from V and 2 bases from J, the junction kept 6 bases outside the gene matches. Germline-derived CDR1 and CDR2 are SGHRS and YFSETQ. The CDR3, as DNA: TGCGCCAGCAGCTTGGTGACAGGGGTTAAAAACACTGAAGCTTTCTTT. Translating it yields CASSLVTGVKNTEAFF. Full variable domain (missing parts from reference TRBV5-1 and TRBJ1-1): KAGVTQTPRYLIKTRGQQVTLSCSPISGHRSVSWYQQTPGQGLQFLFEYFSETQRNKGNFPGRFSGRQFSNSRSEMNVSTLELGDSALYLCASSLVTGVKNTEAFFGQGTRLTVV.

The rearrangement joins TRBV6-1 to TRBJ2-5; TRBD1 matches at 7 bases. CDR1 and CDR2 (germline): MNHNS, SASEGT. The CDR3 has 14 amino acids. Trimming at V came to 5 bases and at J to 5 bases, leaving 8 bases not matched to a gene. As DNA, the CDR3 is TGTGCCAGCAGTTCCACAGGGGACCTTGAGACCCAGTACTTC. It yields the protein CASSSTGDLETQYF.

The chain recombines TRBV5-1 with TRBJ1-6; D possibly corresponds to TRBD1 (5 bases). Germline values: CDR1 SGHRS, CDR2 YFSETQ. CDR3 length: 14 amino acids. Trimming pared 1 base from V and 4 bases from J, leaving 6 bases between. CDR3 residues: CASSLRQYNSPLHF. CDR3 bases: TGCGCCAGCAGCTTGCGACAGTATAATTCACCCCTCCACTTT. Supplemented by reference TRBV5-1 and TRBJ1-6, the full variable domain reads KAGVTQTPRYLIKTRGQQVTLSCSPISGHRSVSWYQQTPGQGLQFLFEYFSETQRNKGNFPGRFSGRQFSNSRSEMNVSTLELGDSALYLCASSLRQYNSPLHFGNGTRLTVT.

This clone was observed a single time. This rearrangement joins TRBV4-1 to TRBJ2-6, with 9 positions matching TRBD1. The V gene end was trimmed by 2 bases and the J gene end by 3 bases; junction bases not matched to a gene: 11. The CDR3 consists of 19 residues. CDR1 and CDR2 from the germline V gene are MGHRA and YSYEKL. The CDR3 nucleotides read TGCGCCAGCAGCCAACCGAGGGACAGGGAAGGTGGTGGGGCCAACGTCCTGACTTTC. Amino acid sequence: CASSQPRDREGGGANVLTF.

The rearrangement uses TRBV6-1 and TRBJ1-1; perhaps TRBD1 as D (6 bases). This CDR3 has 16 residues. V lost 4 bases to trimming and J lost 0 bases, with 15 bases between them. Per the germline V gene, CDR1 is MNHNS and CDR2 is SASEGT. The CDR3: CASSATGTGMNTEAFF. The DNA for the CDR3 is TGTGCCAGCAGTGCCACAGGGACGGGTATGAACACTGAAGCTTTCTTT.

This sequence joins TRBV9 and TRBJ2-3; TRBD2 matches 10 bases. V shed 4 bases and J 5 bases; nucleotides not matched to a gene: 13. This CDR3 contains 17 residues. Germline loops: CDR1 SGDLS, CDR2 YYNGEE. The CDR3 loop reads CASSPQIAGGAIDTQYF. In nucleotides, the CDR3 is TGTGCCAGCAGCCCTCAAATAGCGGGGGGTGCGATAGATACGCAGTATTTT.

In its sample, this clone was seen once. The J gene is TRBJ1-1, the V gene TRBV19; the D gene is possibly TRBD1 (5 bases). V was clipped by 4 bases and J by 2 bases, with 11 bases between them. The CDR3 extends over 14 amino acids. Germline assignment: CDR1 LNHDA and CDR2 SQIVND (reference sequence). CDR3: CASSSQTVNTEAFF. The CDR3 nucleotides are TGTGCCAGTAGTAGCCAGACAGTTAACACTGAAGCTTTCTTT.